This T cell receptor beta chain was found in a study of blood T cell repertoires in COVID-19. Overall study: Nucleic acid was either cDNA or gDNA, and it came from T cells, B-cell-depleted T cells, or PBMCs.

Per the original data handling: Cell counts per sample came from amplifying reference gene primers. Profiled with immunoSEQ multiplex PCR; TCRdb holds only in-frame clones, not every one. D and trimming come from the DNA, and the V and J calls and clone size come from that table. The sample has about 150,000 clones; about four fifths are singletons. Germline CDR1 is SNHLY and CDR2 is FYNNEI. CDR3 length: 14 residues. The V gene end was trimmed by 10 bases and the J gene end by 11 bases; junction bases not matched to a gene: 18. This clonotype was sampled from a woman aged 55-69 years with acute or convalescent COVID-19. What was sequenced was peripheral blood. V and J are TRBV2 and TRBJ1-1; 8 positions agree with TRBD1. For the CDR3, the DNA is TGTGCCACACACGCCGGGACAGGAGCGCCCGGGGCTTTCTTT. Translated, it gives CATHAGTGAPGAFF.